What follows is one T cell receptor (beta chain) and its context. This clone was detected once. What antigen it recognizes has not been identified. Base qualities are missing; no much larger clone stands one base away. For CDR1 and CDR2, the germline V gene lists SGDLS and YYNGEE. There are 15 amino acids in the CDR3, from cysteine to phenylalanine inclusive. Only CDR3 DNA is held: 45 bases, read in frame from base 1. V and J are trimmed by 0 bases and 7 bases, and the gene matches miss 5 bases of the junction. Receptor libraries were prepared by the immunoSEQ multiplex PCR assay. TCRdb provides this immuneACCESS table in a form limited to in-frame rearrangements. Some clones are lacking; in checked studies, under half of them reflect an unresolved V gene, and why the rest are absent is not known. The sample contains over 35,000 clones, 90% of them found a single time. Over 0.45% of the sample is taken by the ten largest.

This sample was included in a study of T cell changes during pregnancy in multiple sclerosis (dated by TCRdb to between 2019 and 2020). Background for the entire study: Changes in the T cell repertoire over the course of pregnancy were examined in this study in women with multiple sclerosis.

This sequence was found in a female donor with multiple sclerosis, enrolled in a pregnancy study. This sequence uses TRBV9 and TRBJ2-1; 9 middle bases align to TRBD2. The sequences come from CD4+ T cells from peripheral blood mononuclear cells, collected in the second trimester of pregnancy. The bases read TGTGCCAGCAGCGTAGGTAGCGGGAGTCCTAATGAGCAGTTCTTC. This encodes CASSVGSGSPNEQFF. With the rest looked up from the reference TRBV9 and TRBJ2-1 genes rather than sequenced, the full variable domain is DSGVTQTPKHLITATGQRVTLRCSPRSGDLSVYWYQQSLDQGLQFLIQYYNGEERAKGNILERFSAQQFPDLHSELNLSSLELGDSALYFCASSVGSGSPNEQFFGPGTRLTVL.